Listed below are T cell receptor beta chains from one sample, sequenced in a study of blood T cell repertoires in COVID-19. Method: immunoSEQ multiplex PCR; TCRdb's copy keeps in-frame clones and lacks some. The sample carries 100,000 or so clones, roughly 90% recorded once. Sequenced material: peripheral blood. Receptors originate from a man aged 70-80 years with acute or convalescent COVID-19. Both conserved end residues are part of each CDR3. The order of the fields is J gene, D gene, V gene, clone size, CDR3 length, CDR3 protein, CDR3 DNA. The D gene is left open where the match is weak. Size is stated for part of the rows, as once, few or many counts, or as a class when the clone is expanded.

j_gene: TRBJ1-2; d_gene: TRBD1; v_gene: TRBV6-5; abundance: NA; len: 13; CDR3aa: CASSGRQGDRYTF; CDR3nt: TGTGCCAGCAGCGGGAGACAGGGCGATCGATACACCTTC
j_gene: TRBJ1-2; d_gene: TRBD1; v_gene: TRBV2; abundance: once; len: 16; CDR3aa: CASSGSPDRGYYGYTF; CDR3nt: TGTGCCAGCAGTGGAAGCCCGGACAGGGGATACTATGGCTACACCTTC
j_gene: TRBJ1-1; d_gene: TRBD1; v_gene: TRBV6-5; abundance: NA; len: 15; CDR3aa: CATQKREGGATEAFF; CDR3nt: TGTGCCACCCAGAAGAGGGAAGGGGGCGCGACTGAAGCTTTCTTT
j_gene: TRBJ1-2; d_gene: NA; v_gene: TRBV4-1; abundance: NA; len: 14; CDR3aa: CASSQVAGGYGYTF; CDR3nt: TGCGCCAGCAGCCAAGTAGCCGGGGGCTATGGCTACACCTTC
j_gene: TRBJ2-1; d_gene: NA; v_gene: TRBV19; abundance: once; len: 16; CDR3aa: CASSFLRGARNNEQFF; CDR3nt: TGTGCCAGTAGTTTTCTAAGGGGCGCCCGGAATAATGAGCAGTTCTTC
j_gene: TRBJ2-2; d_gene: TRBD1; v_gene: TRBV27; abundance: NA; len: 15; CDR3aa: CASSVDRGDRGELFF; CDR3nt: TGTGCCAGCAGTGTGGACAGGGGTGATCGCGGGGAGCTGTTTTTT
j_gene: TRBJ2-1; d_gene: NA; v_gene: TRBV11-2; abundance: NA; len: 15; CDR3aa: CASSLVPEPYNEQFF; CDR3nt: TGTGCCAGCAGCTTAGTACCCGAGCCTTACAATGAGCAGTTCTTC
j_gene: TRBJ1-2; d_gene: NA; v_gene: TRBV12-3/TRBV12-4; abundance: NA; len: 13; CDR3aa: CASSFRWWNGYTF; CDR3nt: TGTGCCAGCAGTTTCAGGTGGTGGAATGGCTACACCTTC
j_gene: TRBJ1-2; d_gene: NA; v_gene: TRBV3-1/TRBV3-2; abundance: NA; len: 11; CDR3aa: CASSPGGGYTF; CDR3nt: TGTGCCAGCAGCCCGGGGGGCGGCTACACCTTC
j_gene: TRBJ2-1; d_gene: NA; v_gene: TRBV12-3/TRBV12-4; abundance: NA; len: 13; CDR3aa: CASSSADRPKQFF; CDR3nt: TGTGCCAGCAGCTCAGCGGACCGGCCAAAGCAGTTCTTC
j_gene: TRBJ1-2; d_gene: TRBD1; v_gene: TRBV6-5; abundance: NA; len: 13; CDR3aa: CASGDNRGNGYTF; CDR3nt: TGTGCCAGCGGGGATAACAGGGGCAATGGCTACACCTTC